Presented here are 31 T cell receptor beta chains from one specimen sequenced in a study of control samples from healthy donors and cancer patients. TCRdb's copy holds only in-frame clones and misses some; the assay was immunoSEQ multiplex PCR. The sample carries tens of thousands of clones, approximately 87% recorded once. Sequencing was performed on blood. The receptors were gathered from a man aged 55 to 70 in good health.

This chain links TRBV27 with TRBJ2-1; D perhaps matches TRBD2 (6 bases). This CDR3 region has 20 residues. Deletions cut 5 bases from V and 7 bases from J, with 33 bases between. Germline lookup yields CDR1 MNHEY and CDR2 SMNVEV (reference sequence). The CDR3 DNA is TGTGCCAGCAGTGGGGGTGCGGGGCTAGCGACCGCCCCCGGGCGAAATGAGCAGTTCTTC. Translated, it gives CASSGGAGLATAPGRNEQFF.

This clone was seen only a few times. Other DNA sequences within the sample encode an identical CDR3. This sequence joins TRBV28 and TRBJ1-5; 7 bases align to TRBD1. CDR3 length: 15 amino acids. Per the germline V gene, CDR1 is MDHEN and CDR2 is SYDVKM. With 2 bases clipped from V and 3 bases from J, the junction kept 4 bases outside the gene matches. CDR3 in DNA: TGTGCCAGCAGTTTAAAGGGGGCGTACAATCAGCCCCAGCATTTT. It codes for CASSLKGAYNQPQHF.

The chain employs TRBV12-3 or TRBV12-4 and TRBJ1-5; the D is unclear. V was cut by 3 bases and J by 4 bases, with 4 bases left in between. The CDR3 is 12 amino acids. In DNA form, the CDR3 reads TGTGCCAGCAGTTTGGCGAATCAGCCCCAGCATTTT. Encoded protein: CASSLANQPQHF.

The rearrangement joins TRBV30 to TRBJ1-1; D is unresolved. Germline-derived CDR1 and CDR2 are GTSNPN and SVGIG (reference sequence). V was shortened by 4 bases and J by 2 bases, with 8 bases between the two germline ends. This CDR3 is built from 12 residues. CDR3 amino acids: CAWTDQNTEAFF. Here the CDR3 DNA reads TGTGCCTGGACAGACCAAAACACTGAAGCTTTCTTT.

This chain joins TRBV9 and TRBJ1-2, with TRBD1 matching over 7 bases. CDR1 is SGDLS, CDR2 YYNGEE, per germline. The CDR3 is made up of 16 amino acids. V trimming: 3 bases; J trimming: 0 bases; junction bases outside the gene matches: 8. The CDR3 coding sequence is TGTGCCAGCAGCGCCCCTCAGGGGGATGCTAACTATGGCTACACCTTC. Its protein is CASSAPQGDANYGYTF. Full variable domain (outside the CDR3, taken from reference TRBV9 and TRBJ1-2): DSGVTQTPKHLITATGQRVTLRCSPRSGDLSVYWYQQSLDQGLQFLIQYYNGEERAKGNILERFSAQQFPDLHSELNLSSLELGDSALYFCASSAPQGDANYGYTFGSGTRLTVV.

J is TRBJ2-1 and V is TRBV27; 8 bases fit TRBD1. The CDR3 covers 15 residues. Germline CDR1 reads MNHEY; CDR2 reads SMNVEV (reference sequence). Germline trimming cut 5 bases from V and 8 bases from J; bases unmatched to any gene: 11. CDR3 in amino acids: CASSHGQGPSDEQFF. CDR3 DNA sequence: TGTGCCAGCAGTCACGGACAGGGCCCCTCTGATGAGCAGTTCTTC.

As regards this clone: At one end, the junction sequence differs from germline, possibly due to a read error. The J gene is TRBJ1-2, the V gene TRBV6-1, with D maybe TRBD1 (6 bases). The V gene's germline CDR1 is MNHNS and CDR2 SASEGT. This CDR3 region has 14 residues. Here the CDR3 reads CASSENAETGKDAF. The CDR3 coding sequence is TGTGCCAGCAGTGAAAACGCTGAGACAGGTAAAGACGCCTTC.

This clone came up a few times. The chain employs TRBV6-2 or TRBV6-3 and TRBJ1-1, with TRBD1 as a possible D gene (5 bases). The CDR3 runs 16 residues. CDR1 and CDR2 from the germline V gene are MNHEY and SVGEGT. V lost 4 bases, J lost 7 bases, and 22 bases lay in between. CDR3 sequence reads: CASSSNNPGATREAFF. CDR3 bases: TGTGCCAGCAGTTCCAACAATCCCGGGGCAACTCGTGAAGCTTTCTTT.

This clone was seen more than once but under ten times. The CDR3 is CASSTLAGASTGELFF. For the CDR3, the DNA is TGTGCCAGCAGCACGTTAGCGGGGGCGTCCACCGGGGAGCTGTTTTTT. The gene calls are TRBV5-4 and TRBJ2-2; TRBD2 aligns across 9 bases. The trim removed 4 bases at V and 4 bases at J, leaving 8 bases unmatched. This CDR3 has 16 amino acids. Germline V gene data show CDR1 as SGHNT and CDR2 as YYREEE (reference sequence).

CDR3 loop: CASSSFLLSGDTEAFF. The CDR3 nucleotides read TGTGCCAGCAGCTCTTTCCTCTTATCAGGGGACACTGAAGCTTTCTTT. The chain couples TRBV5-8 to TRBJ1-1, with D possibly TRBD1 on 6 matching bases. This CDR3 spans 16 amino acids. Germline V gene sequence: CDR1 SGHTS, CDR2 YDEGEE. V was pared by 3 bases and J by 3 bases, with 18 bases between.

The genes are TRBV3-1 (or the pseudogene TRBV3-2) and TRBJ1-5; unclear D gene. Per germline, CDR1 LGHDT and CDR2 YNNKEL (reference sequence). Between the trimmed V and J ends, which lost 2 bases and 5 bases, there was a span of 4 bases. The CDR3 sequence is 12 residues long. The CDR3 loop reads CASSQRDQPQHF. In nucleotides, the CDR3 is TGTGCCAGCAGCCAACGCGATCAGCCCCAGCATTTT.

The chain has TRBV7-9 and TRBJ1-2; TRBD1 is a possible D gene (5 bases). Germline CDR1 SEHNR, CDR2 FQNEAQ (reference sequence). V lost 7 bases to trimming and J lost 0 bases, with 24 bases between them. The CDR3 loop spans 18 amino acids. CDR3 nucleotides: TGTGCCAGCACCTTGGGGGATCGCCGGGACCGAGCTAACTATGGCTACACCTTC. Residues: CASTLGDRRDRANYGYTF.

V is TRBV10-1 and J is TRBJ2-1; the match to TRBD2 covers 8 bases. V was pared by 0 bases and J by 3 bases, with 4 bases of the junction left unmatched. This CDR3 is built from 16 residues. The germline CDR1 and CDR2 sequences are WNHNN and SYGVQD (reference sequence). CDR3 loop: CASSESKGLVYNEQFF. The CDR3 region has the DNA TGCGCCAGCAGTGAGTCGAAGGGACTAGTCTACAATGAGCAGTTCTTC.

V and J are TRBV9 and TRBJ1-2; tentative D call: TRBD1 (5 bases). The ends were cut back, 3 bases at V and 2 bases at J, with 11 bases in the middle. Germline V lookup: CDR1 SGDLS, CDR2 YYNGEE. This CDR3 contains 14 residues. The CDR3 DNA follows: TGTGCCAGCAGCGCCCGGGGACGGAACTATGGCTACACCTTC. It codes for CASSARGRNYGYTF.

The chain links TRBV2 to TRBJ1-5, with TRBD1 matching 9 bases. Germline V gives CDR1 SNHLY, CDR2 FYNNEI. CDR3 length: 14 residues. Trimming at V came to 7 bases and at J to 6 bases, leaving 7 bases not matched to a gene. Here the CDR3 reads CASTATGGRQPQHF. Here the CDR3 DNA reads TGTGCCAGCACCGCCACAGGGGGCCGTCAGCCCCAGCATTTT. Together with reference TRBV2 and TRBJ1-5, the CDR3 gives the full variable domain: EPEVTQTPSHQVTQMGQEVILRCVPISNHLYFYWYRQILGQKVEFLVSFYNNEISEKSEIFDDQFSVERPDGSNFTLKIRSTKLEDSAMYFCASTATGGRQPQHFGDGTRLSIL.

The chain employs TRBV4-3 and TRBJ2-1; D may be TRBD1 (7 bases). The ends were cut back, 1 base at V and 5 bases at J, with 18 bases in the middle. The CDR3 loop spans 17 amino acids. The germline V gene has CDR1 LGHNA and CDR2 YSLEER. The CDR3 region is CASSQGLGDREDNEQFF. CDR3 bases: TGCGCCAGCAGCCAAGGGCTAGGAGACAGGGAGGACAATGAGCAGTTCTTC.

J is TRBJ2-1 and V is TRBV15; D not certain. The CDR3 sequence is 17 residues long. CDR1 is LNHNV, CDR2 YYDKDF, per germline (reference sequence). V was clipped by 5 bases and J by 1 base, with 18 bases between them. For the CDR3, the DNA is TGTGCCACCAGCCGCAGAGATAGATACACGTCCTACAATGAGCAGTTCTTC. Its protein is CATSRRDRYTSYNEQFF.

The chain is built from TRBV28 and TRBJ1-5; D unclear. CDR1 and CDR2 from the germline V gene are MDHEN and SYDVKM. This CDR3 comprises 13 residues. V was shortened by 6 bases and J by 3 bases, with 9 bases between the two germline ends. The CDR3 coding sequence is TGTGCCAGCAGCAGAGGGCCCAATCAGCCCCAGCATTTT. This sequence encodes CASSRGPNQPQHF.

The sample holds a few counts of this clone. This chain connects TRBV15 to TRBJ1-2; 10 nucleotides align to TRBD1. The CDR3 runs to 15 residues. V was clipped by 4 bases and J by 10 bases; unmatched bases: 12. Germline V gene data show CDR1 as LNHNV and CDR2 as YYDKDF (reference sequence). In DNA, the CDR3 is TGTGCCACCAGCACCAGTTTGACAGGGGGCGGTACCTACACCTTC. Its translation: CATSTSLTGGGTYTF.

The CDR3, as DNA: TGTGCCAGCAGTCAACAGGGAGGGGGTCAGCCCCAGCATTTT. This codes for CASSQQGGGQPQHF. The chain joins TRBV7-2 to TRBJ1-5, with D tentatively TRBD1 (6 bases). Germline assignment: CDR1 SGHTA and CDR2 FQGNSA. The CDR3 has 14 residues. V lost 6 bases and J lost 6, with 15 bases in between.

The V call is TRBV28, the J call TRBJ2-1, with D tentatively TRBD2 (5 bases). Germline V gives CDR1 MDHEN, CDR2 SYDVKM. Between the trimmed V and J ends, which lost 5 bases and 6 bases, there was a span of 20 bases. The CDR3 loop spans 16 amino acids. CDR3 coding DNA: TGTGCCAGCAGTGAACTAGTCTCCAAAGTCCGCAATGAGCAGTTCTTC. It translates to CASSELVSKVRNEQFF.

V and J are TRBV5-4 and TRBJ2-2, with D possibly being TRBD1 (6 bases). The V end was cut by 5 bases, the J end by 4 bases, with 15 bases between. CDR3 length: 15 amino acids. From germline, CDR1 is SGHNT and CDR2 YYREEE (reference sequence). Here the CDR3 DNA reads TGTGCCAGCAGACCTAGTCGAGGGGGCACCGGGGAGCTGTTTTTT. It translates to CASRPSRGGTGELFF. Variable domain in full (rest from reference TRBV5-4 and TRBJ2-2): ETGVTQSPTHLIKTRGQQVTLRCSSQSGHNTVSWYQQALGQGPQFIFQYYREEENGRGNFPPRFSGLQFPNYSSELNVNALELDDSALYLCASRPSRGGTGELFFGEGSRLTVL.

This chain joins TRBV28 and TRBJ1-1; no clear D. The CDR3 sequence is 11 residues long. CDR1 is MDHEN, CDR2 SYDVKM, per germline. Trimming removed 6 bases from V and 8 bases from J, with 10 bases in between. In DNA form, the CDR3 reads TGTGCCAGCAGGTACGGAGCAGAAGCTTTCTTT. Translated: CASRYGAEAFF.

This clone was seen only once. V is TRBV27 and J is TRBJ2-7; TRBD1 matches 8 bases. Germline CDR1 is MNHEY and CDR2 is SMNVEV (reference sequence). This CDR3 is 15 amino acids long. V lost 5 bases, J lost 2 bases, and 8 bases stayed unmatched. The CDR3 here is CASSARTGFAYEQYF. The CDR3 bases are TGTGCCAGCAGTGCCCGGACAGGGTTCGCCTACGAGCAGTACTTC.

The chain employs TRBV6-2 or TRBV6-3 and TRBJ2-5; the match to TRBD1 covers 11 bases. Germline CDR1 is MNHEY and CDR2 is SVGEGT. The CDR3 contains 14 residues. Unmatched junction bases numbered 1, after V lost 5 bases and J lost 2 bases. The CDR3 here is CASSRDRGQETQYF. CDR3 DNA: TGTGCCAGCAGTCGGGACAGGGGGCAAGAGACCCAGTACTTC.

This chain connects TRBV7-2 to TRBJ2-6, with 8 bases that match TRBD2. The junction had 5 bases not matched to a gene; V was cut back by 1 base and J by 0 bases. The CDR3 is 18 residues long. Germline loops: CDR1 SGHTA, CDR2 FQGNSA. As DNA, the CDR3 is TGTGCCAGCAGCTTAGACGGCGGGGGGATCTCTGGGGCCAACGTCCTGACTTTC. This encodes CASSLDGGGISGANVLTF.

This clone was detected a few times. This chain's CDR3 is CASSPYGGGATQYF. The CDR3 DNA is TGTGCCAGCAGCCCCTACGGAGGGGGCGCGACCCAGTACTTC. The rearrangement uses TRBV7-8 and TRBJ2-5, with a possible D match to TRBD1 (7 bases). The CDR3 length is 14 residues. Germline V gene sequence: CDR1 SGHVS, CDR2 FQNEAQ. V dropped 5 bases and J dropped 7 bases, with 17 bases sitting between them.

The gene calls are TRBV6-5 and TRBJ2-1, with TRBD2 identical over 14 bases. J gave up 7 bases and V 7 bases, and 3 bases lay outside the gene matches. The CDR3 totals 14 residues. The germline CDR1 and CDR2 sequences are MNHEY and SVGAGI. CDR3 in DNA: TGTGCCAGCACCAGGACTAGCGGGGGGAATGAGCAGTTCTTC. Its protein product is CASTRTSGGNEQFF.

This chain uses TRBV6-5 with TRBJ2-7; possible D gene TRBD2, 6 bases. The CDR3 covers 13 residues. The germline CDR1 and CDR2 sequences are MNHEY and SVGAGI. The V end lost 8 bases, the J end lost 7 bases, and 18 bases lay between the germline ends. CDR3 sequence reads: CASALALTWEQYF. Here the CDR3 DNA reads TGTGCCAGCGCACTAGCCCTCACCTGGGAGCAGTACTTC.

The rearrangement uses TRBV6-4 and TRBJ1-6; the D is unclear. The CDR3 is 13 amino acids. Germline CDR1 MRHNA, CDR2 SNTAGT. Trimming pared 5 bases from V and 6 bases from J, leaving 8 bases between. The CDR3 DNA reads as TGTGCCAGCAGTCCCGTCCGTAATTCACCCCTCCACTTT. Protein sequence: CASSPVRNSPLHF.

The chain uses TRBV7-6 and TRBJ2-3; 9 bases agree with TRBD1. The CDR3 covers 16 residues. The germline V gene has CDR1 SGHVS and CDR2 FNYEAQ. Trimming cost V 4 bases and J 7 bases; bases outside gene matches: 12. CDR3 loop: CASSYRAGQGLNTQYF. CDR3 DNA: TGTGCCAGCAGCTATAGGGCGGGACAGGGACTAAATACGCAGTATTTT.